This TCR beta chain appears in the sequencing data of a study of blood T cell repertoires in COVID-19. Sequencing was performed with immunoSEQ multiplex PCR; in TCRdb, only in-frame clones are kept and a portion is missing. The data show more than 150,000 clones, 70% to 80% seen once. This clone was picked up a small number of times. V was shortened by 10 bases and J by 2 bases, with 11 bases between the two germline ends. The CDR3 runs to 13 residues. The V gene's germline CDR1 is KGHSH and CDR2 LQKENI. The chain combines TRBV18 with TRBJ2-2; TRBD2 might be the D (6 bases). This clonotype was obtained from a woman in her forties or fifties who had recovered from COVID-19. Sequencing was done on a sample of PBMCs or T cells enriched from blood (not recorded which). This CDR3 is CATGSLNTGELFF. In DNA form, the CDR3 reads TGTGCCACCGGGAGTTTAAACACCGGGGAGCTGTTTTTT.